These 22 T cell receptor beta chains share one sample of origin, sequenced in a study of blood T cell repertoires in COVID-19 (dated by TCRdb to 2020 to 2021). The library was prepared using the immunoSEQ multiplex PCR assay. The clones in this table, taken by TCRdb from immuneACCESS, are in-frame only. Not every clone is retained; where verified, under half of the shortfall comes from an unresolved V gene, and the cause of the rest is unknown. Within this sample are about 140,000 clones, with roughly 76% of them counted one time only. Over 10% of the sample is in the top ten clones. The sequenced material came from peripheral blood. The receptors shown here come from an elderly man with acute or convalescent COVID-19.

This clone has just a few counts. The V call is TRBV24-1, the J call TRBJ1-1, with 8 bases aligning to TRBD1. CDR1 and CDR2 (germline): KGHDR, SFDVKD. With V trimmed by 11 bases and J by 1 base, 5 bases remained unmatched. The length of the CDR3 is 13 residues. This CDR3 is CARNGTGNTEAFF. The CDR3 coding sequence is TGTGCCAGGAACGGGACAGGGAACACTGAAGCTTTCTTT.

This clone was observed a few times. This sequence joins TRBV5-1 and TRBJ1-4, with 7 bases that match TRBD1. Germline CDR1 SGHRS, CDR2 YFSETQ. CDR3 length: 15 residues. The V gene end was trimmed by 0 bases and the J gene end by 5 bases; junction bases not matched to a gene: 4. This CDR3 reads CASSLGAGGNEKLFF. The CDR3 region has the DNA TGCGCCAGCAGCTTGGGTGCAGGGGGAAATGAAAAACTGTTTTTT.

Worth noting for this clone: The germline gene is not matched at one end of the junction; a read error may be the cause. V usage is TRBV3-1 (or the pseudogene TRBV3-2) and J usage is TRBJ2-5, with 12 bases matching TRBD1. This CDR3 contains 15 residues. Per germline, CDR1 LGHDT and CDR2 YNNKEL (reference sequence). The CDR3 bases are TGTGCCAGCAGCGGCACCGGGACAGGGGGCTCGGGATTCGACTTC. As protein: CASSGTGTGGSGFDF.

V is TRBV5-5 and J is TRBJ2-3; 9 bases agree with TRBD2. In germline, CDR1 is SGHKS, CDR2 YYEKEE (reference sequence). Trimming removed 4 bases from V and 1 base from J; junction bases left unmatched: 7. CDR3 length equals 16 residues. The CDR3 DNA reads TGTGCCAGCAGCCTTTGGGCTAGCGGGGGCACAGATACGCAGTATTTT. Residues: CASSLWASGGTDTQYF.

The chain carries TRBV27 and TRBJ2-7; D is uncertain. Germline loops: CDR1 MNHEY, CDR2 SMNVEV (reference sequence). The CDR3 is 15 amino acids. Trimming pared 5 bases from V and 3 bases from J, leaving 17 bases between. The DNA for the CDR3 is TGTGCCAGCAGTACTCTGACTGGGTCACACTACGAGCAGTACTTC. Translation: CASSTLTGSHYEQYF.

The genes are TRBV5-8 and TRBJ1-6; maybe TRBD1 (6 bases). The CDR3 extends over 14 amino acids. V shed 5 bases and J shed 10 bases, with 16 bases lying between them. Germline V gives CDR1 SGHTS, CDR2 YDEGEE. In nucleotides, the CDR3 is TGTGCCAGCAGTCGGGACATTATACTATCACCCCTCCACTTT. It specifies CASSRDIILSPLHF.

This chain connects TRBV5-6 to TRBJ2-5, with D tentatively TRBD1 (6 bases). The CDR3 runs to 14 residues. In germline, CDR1 is SGHDT, CDR2 YYEEEE. Deletions cut 1 base from V and 5 bases from J, with 12 bases between. As DNA, the CDR3 is TGTGCCAGCAGCTTGTCAGGGGCAGGGGAGACCCAGTACTTC. Translated, it gives CASSLSGAGETQYF. Filled out from reference TRBV5-6 and TRBJ2-5, the complete variable domain reads DAGVTQSPTHLIKTRGQQVTLRCSPKSGHDTVSWYQQALGQGPQFIFQYYEEEERQRGNFPDRFSGHQFPNYSSELNVNALLLGDSALYLCASSLSGAGETQYFGPGTRLLVL.

CDR3 sequence: CASRLAGLVRYNEQFF. CDR3 sequence (DNA): TGTGCCAGCAGACTCGCCGGACTAGTAAGATACAATGAGCAGTTCTTC. This chain joins TRBV27 and TRBJ2-1, with 7 bases matching TRBD2. The CDR3 totals 16 residues. The germline V gene has CDR1 MNHEY and CDR2 SMNVEV (reference sequence). J lost 4 bases, V lost 6 bases, and 12 bases had no gene match.

This chain links TRBV18 with TRBJ1-5; 9 bases match TRBD1. The CDR3 sequence is 15 residues long. J gave up 4 bases and V 3 bases, and 4 bases lay outside the gene matches. Germline V gives CDR1 KGHSH, CDR2 LQKENI. In nucleotides, the CDR3 is TGTGCCAGCTCACCCGGGACAGGGTCGAATCAGCCCCAGCATTTT. Translated: CASSPGTGSNQPQHF. The full variable domain, with the rest looked up from reference TRBV18 and TRBJ1-5, is NAGVMQNPRHLVRRRGQEARLRCSPMKGHSHVYWYRQLPEEGLKFMVYLQKENIIDESGMPKERFSAEFPKEGPSILRIQQVVRGDSAAYFCASSPGTGSNQPQHFGDGTRLSIL.

The V and J genes are TRBV2 and TRBJ2-1; tentatively, D is TRBD1 (5 bases). Trimming took off 7 bases at V and 5 bases at J, with 9 bases between the two ends. Germline loops: CDR1 SNHLY, CDR2 FYNNEI. The CDR3 consists of 12 residues. This chain's CDR3 is CASNQGNNEQFF. The CDR3 DNA reads as TGTGCCAGCAATCAGGGTAACAATGAGCAGTTCTTC.

J is TRBJ2-7 and V is TRBV9, with 11 bases aligning to TRBD2. The trim removed 3 bases at V and 3 bases at J, leaving 8 bases unmatched. From germline, CDR1 is SGDLS and CDR2 YYNGEE. The CDR3 length is 16 residues. CDR3 sequence (DNA): TGTGCCAGCAGCGGAGGACTAGCGGGTATCAACTACGAGCAGTACTTC. It translates to CASSGGLAGINYEQYF.

V usage is TRBV18 and J usage is TRBJ2-3, with D possibly TRBD1 on 6 matching bases. V lost 6 bases to trimming and J lost 0 bases, with 19 bases between them. Germline assignment: CDR1 KGHSH and CDR2 LQKENI. This CDR3 spans 17 amino acids. The CDR3 coding sequence is TGTGCCAGCTCTCCCGGTTATGGGGGCTGGAGCACAGATACGCAGTATTTT. Amino acid sequence: CASSPGYGGWSTDTQYF.

The chain joins TRBV7-9 to TRBJ1-5; D is unclear. CDR3 length equals 17 residues. V was trimmed by 4 bases and J by 3 bases, leaving 19 bases between them. CDR1 is SEHNR and CDR2 is FQNEAQ in the germline V gene (reference sequence). CDR3 sequence reads: CASSYSGSSHFNQPQHF. CDR3 DNA: TGTGCCAGCAGCTACTCCGGGAGCTCTCACTTCAATCAGCCCCAGCATTTT.

This clone was counted many times. The chain carries TRBV7-6 and TRBJ2-3, with 11 nucleotides matching TRBD2. V lost 6 bases and J lost 2; bases outside the gene matches: 4. The CDR3 is made up of 15 amino acids. CDR1 is SGHVS and CDR2 is FNYEAQ in the germline V gene. CDR3 sequence (DNA): TGTGCCAGCAGTGGGACTAGCGGACCCACAGATACGCAGTATTTT. Translation gives CASSGTSGPTDTQYF.

The chain links TRBV29-1 to TRBJ1-1; no firm D call. The CDR3 contains 12 residues. Germline CDR1 is SQVTM and CDR2 is ANQGSEA. V was clipped by 5 bases and J by 1 base, with 8 bases between them. The CDR3 region is CSVYAGNTEAFF. The CDR3 nucleotides read TGCAGCGTTTATGCAGGGAACACTGAAGCTTTCTTT.

The chain has TRBV7-2 and TRBJ1-1, with TRBD1 matching over 7 bases. Germline V CDR1 and CDR2: SGHTA, FQGNSA. V trimming: 2 bases; J trimming: 3 bases; junction bases outside the gene matches: 6. This CDR3 spans 15 amino acids. The DNA for the CDR3 is TGTGCCAGCAGCTTATTTAAGGGGGCGGACACTGAAGCTTTCTTT. This gives the protein CASSLFKGADTEAFF. The whole variable domain, remainder taken from reference TRBV7-2 and TRBJ1-1, is GAGVSQSPSNKVTEKGKDVELRCDPISGHTALYWYRQSLGQGLEFLIYFQGNSAPDKSGLPSDRFSAERTGGSVSTLTIQRTQQEDSAVYLCASSLFKGADTEAFFGQGTRLTVV.

The chain joins TRBV6-1 to TRBJ2-1; 8 bases fit TRBD1. The trim removed 3 bases at V and 7 bases at J, leaving 11 bases unmatched. CDR1 MNHNS and CDR2 SASEGT come from the germline V gene. CDR3 length equals 16 residues. The CDR3 coding sequence is TGTGCCAGCAGTGACCCAAGACGGGACAGGTCTAATGAGCAGTTCTTC. Its protein is CASSDPRRDRSNEQFF.

This chain links TRBV5-5 with TRBJ1-3; D is undetermined. The germline gives CDR1 SGHKS, CDR2 YYEKEE (reference sequence). Trimming left V 2 bases short and J 3 bases short, with 9 bases between. The CDR3 runs to 14 residues. CDR3 protein: CASSLEGGGNTIYF. The CDR3 nucleotides are TGTGCCAGCAGCTTAGAGGGCGGTGGAAACACCATATATTTT.

Concerning this clone: A junction end diverges from the germline sequence, so it may reflect a read error. J is TRBJ2-7 and V is TRBV6-6; D perhaps matches TRBD2 (5 bases). The germline gives CDR1 MNHNY, CDR2 SVGAGI (reference sequence). This CDR3 contains 12 residues. The CDR3 sequence: CASSTIFGERDF. DNA for the CDR3: TGTGCCAGCAGCACCATCTTCGGGGAGCGAGACTTC.

The sample holds one count of this clone. The chain links TRBV13 to TRBJ2-7; TRBD2 agrees at 7 bases. CDR1 and CDR2 (germline): PRHDT, FYEKMQ (reference sequence). The CDR3 covers 13 residues. V was clipped by 6 bases and J by 2 bases; unmatched bases: 4. Here the CDR3 reads CASSLAGAYEQYF. CDR3 DNA sequence: TGTGCCAGCAGTCTTGCGGGAGCCTACGAGCAGTACTTC.

V is TRBV2 and J is TRBJ1-1; 7 bases agree with TRBD1. This CDR3 comprises 13 residues. V shed 7 bases, J shed 2 bases, and the junction held 4 bases outside the gene matches. Germline V gene sequence: CDR1 SNHLY, CDR2 FYNNEI. DNA for the CDR3: TGTGCCAGCATGGGGACAGCCAACACTGAAGCTTTCTTT. It yields the protein CASMGTANTEAFF.

The chain carries TRBV27 and TRBJ2-5, with a possible D match to TRBD2 (5 bases). The CDR3 covers 15 residues. The germline V and J ends were trimmed by 5 bases and 1 base, with 14 bases remaining between them. Germline V lookup: CDR1 MNHEY, CDR2 SMNVEV (reference sequence). The DNA for the CDR3 is TGTGCCAGCAGTGAACCCGACTACACCCAAGAGACCCAGTACTTC. This sequence encodes CASSEPDYTQETQYF.